This T cell receptor (beta chain) was identified during a study of cytomegalovirus exposure and HLA in healthy donors. Study overall: Earlier results showed 90 million to 120 million unique TCR beta sequences derived from about 179 million T cells. Points from the study as a whole: A later analysis found that most CMV-associated TCR beta chains appeared HLA-restricted.

Use of 60 Vbeta and 13 Jbeta primers characterized the PCR. Clones were read by immunoSEQ multiplex PCR, and TCRdb kept only the in-frame ones, dropping some. The table has over 130,000 clones, around 79% seen once. Trimming took off 0 bases at V and 3 bases at J, with 18 bases between the two ends. Germline-derived CDR1 and CDR2 are GTSNPN and SVGIG (reference sequence). This CDR3 contains 17 residues. Points on this clone: Its target is unknown.

This clonotype originated in a man aged 45-60 years in good health and CMV-seropositive. Sequencing was carried out using PBMCs. The chain couples TRBV30 to TRBJ2-1; D is possibly TRBD2 (5 bases). The CDR3 loop reads CAWSVLGRTRYYNEQFF. For the CDR3, the DNA is TGTGCCTGGAGTGTACTAGGGCGGACTCGCTACTACAATGAGCAGTTCTTC.